This T cell receptor beta chain was captured in a study of blood T cells in healthy people across ages. Trimming cost V 5 bases and J 5 bases, with 10 bases left between them. The germline V gene encodes CDR1 SGHVS and CDR2 FNYEAQ. The CDR3 has 13 residues. The authors ran a second PCR of about 6 to 11 cycles using a sample-barcoded 5' primer and a J-beta primer mix. Individual samples furnished no less than 2.5 million CDR3-containing paired-end reads apiece. TCRdb redid the calling of the 5' RACE reads with MiXCR, one entry per CDR3 protein. The sample has some 1 million distinct CDR3 sequences, 40% to 55% seen once. Per sample, no less than 5.5 micrograms of total RNA were extracted.

The rearrangement links TRBV7-6 to TRBJ2-1, with a weak D call TRBD2 (5 bases). The clonotype was recovered from a woman aged 60-70 years in good health. The sample comprised blood. The CDR3 DNA sequence: TGTGCCAGCAGCCTCCTCGGGGACAATGAGCAGTTCTTC. Protein sequence: CASSLLGDNEQFF.